These 19 T cell receptor beta chains share one sample of origin, sequenced in a study of neurological immune-mediated disorders (dated by TCRdb to about 2019). Receptor amplification or capture employed 5' RACE. Sequencing was carried out with an Illumina HiSeq 2500. TCRdb passed the public sequencing reads through fastp at Q25 and MiXCR, retaining productive beta sequences. Duplicate CDR3 protein sequences are folded into a single record with the most common DNA and genes. The sample has 95,000 to 150,000 distinct CDR3 sequences on record, approximately 3.2% of them singletons. Of the sample, roughly 1.3% is held by the ten largest clones. Material: PBMCs. Receptors originate from a woman aged 25 to 39 with multiple sclerosis.

By share, this clonotype ranks as medium-sized. The chain links TRBV5-6 to TRBJ2-1; D is perhaps TRBD1 (5 bases). The V gene's germline CDR1 is SGHDT and CDR2 YYEEEE. The CDR3 runs 15 residues. The ends were cut back, 4 bases at V and 6 bases at J, with 17 bases in the middle. In DNA form, the CDR3 reads TGTGCCAGCAGCCGGCCGCAGGGTGAGGCCAATGAGCAGTTCTTC. Protein: CASSRPQGEANEQFF. The entire variable domain, with the rest obtained from reference TRBV5-6 and TRBJ2-1, is as follows: DAGVTQSPTHLIKTRGQQVTLRCSPKSGHDTVSWYQQALGQGPQFIFQYYEEEERQRGNFPDRFSGHQFPNYSSELNVNALLLGDSALYLCASSRPQGEANEQFFGPGTRLTVL.

Many counts were recorded for this clonotype. The gene calls are TRBV12-3 or TRBV12-4 and TRBJ1-6; no definite D call. CDR3 length: 14 amino acids. The V gene lost 1 base and the J gene lost 7 bases, with 8 bases spanning the gap. The CDR3 protein is CASSLGAGNSPLHF. For the CDR3, the DNA is TGTGCCAGCAGTTTAGGGGCGGGGAATTCACCCCTCCACTTT.

Ten or more counts support this clonotype. The chain has TRBV12-5 and TRBJ2-2; a weak D match, TRBD2 (6 bases). This CDR3 is built from 18 residues. Per the germline V gene, CDR1 is LGHNT and CDR2 is FRNRAP. V gave up 6 bases and J gave up 0 bases, with 20 bases separating them. The CDR3 DNA reads as TGTGCTAGTGGCACCGCCGGGAGCCAGTTCGCGAACACCGGGGAGCTGTTTTTT. This sequence encodes CASGTAGSQFANTGELFF.

V and J are TRBV10-3 and TRBJ2-7; 7 nucleotides match TRBD1. After removal of 10 bases from V and 0 bases from J, the junction contained 12 bases not matched to a gene. Germline assignment: CDR1 ENHRY and CDR2 SYGVKD. This CDR3 is built from 15 residues. The CDR3 DNA reads as TGTGCCAGTTCTTGGACAGGCGATATCTCCTACGAGCAGTACTTC. Residues: CASSWTGDISYEQYF.

This clonotype was found many times. The rearrangement links TRBV6-5 to TRBJ2-1; TRBD2 aligns across 7 bases. The CDR3 totals 15 residues. CDR1 is MNHEY, CDR2 SVGAGI, per germline. The trim removed 2 bases at V and 8 bases at J, leaving 9 bases unmatched. CDR3 DNA sequence: TGTGCCAGCAGTTACCCCTCTAGCGGATCCGATGAGCAGTTCTTC. Its protein is CASSYPSSGSDEQFF.

This clonotype appeared many times. This chain connects TRBV14 to TRBJ2-1; D may be TRBD2 (6 bases). V gave up 2 bases and J gave up 7 bases, with 12 bases separating them. The CDR3 has 14 amino acids. Germline V CDR1 and CDR2: SGHDN, FVKESK. CDR3 sequence: CASSQTGLRNEQFF. DNA of the CDR3: TGTGCCAGCAGCCAAACGGGACTCCGAAATGAGCAGTTCTTC. The full variable domain, with the rest looked up from reference TRBV14 and TRBJ2-1, is EAGVTQFPSHSVIEKGQTVTLRCDPISGHDNLYWYRRVMGKEIKFLLHFVKESKQDESGMPNNRFLAERTGGTYSTLKVQPAELEDSGVYFCASSQTGLRNEQFFGPGTRLTVL.

This clonotype was observed at least ten times. The chain carries TRBV5-1 and TRBJ1-1; 7 bases agree with TRBD1. The germline gives CDR1 SGHRS, CDR2 YFSETQ. The CDR3 contains 15 residues. The V and J ends lost 4 bases and 7 bases, in that order; junction bases with no gene match: 13. DNA of the CDR3: TGCGCCAGCAGCAGAGGGGGCGCGGGGGAAGGTGAAGCTTTCTTT. Translating it yields CASSRGGAGEGEAFF.

This clonotype was seen at least ten times. The chain has TRBV9 and TRBJ1-1, with 11 bases matching TRBD1. The CDR3 totals 13 residues. The germline gives CDR1 SGDLS, CDR2 YYNGEE. Trimming cost V 0 bases and J 10 bases; bases outside gene matches: 2. The CDR3, as DNA: TGTGCCAGCAGCGTAGAGGGACAGGGGGTAGCTTTCTTT. Protein sequence: CASSVEGQGVAFF. Based on the CDR3 plus reference TRBV9 and TRBJ1-1, the full variable domain is DSGVTQTPKHLITATGQRVTLRCSPRSGDLSVYWYQQSLDQGLQFLIQYYNGEERAKGNILERFSAQQFPDLHSELNLSSLELGDSALYFCASSVEGQGVAFFGQGTRLTVV.

The chain carries TRBV5-1 and TRBJ1-1; D ambiguous. The germline V gene encodes CDR1 SGHRS and CDR2 YFSETQ. V was shortened by 0 bases and J by 4 bases, with 10 bases between the two germline ends. The CDR3 is made up of 14 amino acids. CDR3 amino acids: CASSLGLEGTEAFF. For the CDR3, the DNA is TGCGCCAGCAGCTTGGGCCTTGAGGGCACTGAAGCTTTCTTT.

As concerns this clonotype: A read error may be the cause here, since a much bigger clone is one base away. The rearrangement links TRBV6-5 to TRBJ1-6, with 8 bases lining up with TRBD1. CDR1 is MNHEY, CDR2 SVGAGI, per germline. This CDR3 is 14 amino acids long. Here the CDR3 reads CASSYRGYNSHLHF. The CDR3 DNA is TGTGCCAGCAGCTACAGGGGGTATAATTCACACCTCCACTTT.

This clonotype was seen at least ten times. The CDR3 loop is CASSFQGGGEKLFF. CDR3 sequence (DNA): TGTGCCAGCAGCTTTCAGGGGGGTGGTGAAAAACTGTTTTTT. The rearrangement links TRBV7-9 to TRBJ1-4, with 7 nucleotides matching TRBD1. The trim removed 3 bases at V and 7 bases at J, leaving 5 bases unmatched. The CDR3 has 14 amino acids. Germline V gene lookup returns CDR1 SEHNR and CDR2 FQNEAQ (reference sequence).

In this sample, this clonotype turned up many times. J is TRBJ1-1 and V is TRBV6-1; D is ambiguous. The CDR3 is made up of 14 amino acids. CDR1 is MNHNS and CDR2 is SASEGT in the germline V gene. V shed 7 bases and J shed 7 bases, with 19 bases lying between them. The CDR3 coding sequence is TGTGCCAGCACCCTAACAGTAAGAGCTCTTGAAGCTTTCTTT. Residues: CASTLTVRALEAFF.

This clonotype was recorded many times. This chain joins TRBV7-9 and TRBJ1-2, with D possibly being TRBD1 (6 bases). CDR1 is SEHNR, CDR2 FQNEAQ, per germline (reference sequence). This CDR3 is 15 amino acids long. V was pared by 7 bases and J by 5 bases, with 20 bases between. CDR3 protein: CASNQGTFDTYGYTF. The CDR3 DNA is TGTGCCAGCAACCAAGGGACATTCGACACGTATGGCTACACCTTC.

The V gene is TRBV7-9, the J gene TRBJ1-1; D is undetermined. The CDR3 totals 15 residues. The germline V gene encodes CDR1 SEHNR and CDR2 FQNEAQ (reference sequence). Trimming removed 7 bases at V and 2 bases at J, with 17 bases between. The CDR3 coding sequence is TGTGCCAGCACCCTTACCCAGGCGGGTAACACTGAAGCTTTCTTT. The encoded protein is CASTLTQAGNTEAFF. The entire variable domain, with the rest obtained from reference TRBV7-9 and TRBJ1-1, is as follows: DTGVSQNPRHKITKRGQNVTFRCDPISEHNRLYWYRQTLGQGPEFLTYFQNEAQLEKSRLLSDRFSAERPKGSFSTLEIQRTEQGDSAMYLCASTLTQAGNTEAFFGQGTRLTVV.

The table lists this clonotype with many counts. The chain links TRBV7-2 to TRBJ1-5; D is uncertain. The CDR3 consists of 14 residues. Trimming shortened V by 8 bases and J by 0 bases, and 11 bases separated the two germline ends. Per germline, CDR1 SGHTA and CDR2 FQGNSA. CDR3 amino acids: CASSVGNSNQPQHF. CDR3 DNA sequence: TGTGCCAGCTCGGTAGGGAATAGCAATCAGCCCCAGCATTTT.

This clonotype was counted many times. CDR3 residues: CASRNRETYGYTF. In DNA form, the CDR3 reads TGTGCCAGCAGAAACCGGGAGACCTATGGCTACACCTTC. This chain joins TRBV12-3 or TRBV12-4 and TRBJ1-2; D ambiguous. V lost 6 bases and J 4 bases, leaving 12 bases between the germline ends. This CDR3 region has 13 residues.

This clonotype occurred many times. The chain joins TRBV7-9 to TRBJ1-4; D is perhaps TRBD1 (5 bases). This CDR3 has 13 amino acids. V was trimmed by 6 bases and J by 8 bases, leaving 13 bases between them. Germline assignment: CDR1 SEHNR and CDR2 FQNEAQ (reference sequence). The CDR3 DNA reads TGTGCCAGCAGATGGTTGGACAACGAAAAACTGTTTTTT. Protein: CASRWLDNEKLFF.

This clonotype was detected many times. The V call is TRBV3-1, the J call TRBJ2-7; D call uncertain. V gave up 3 bases and J gave up 5 bases, with 5 bases separating them. The CDR3 runs to 11 residues. CDR1 is LGHDT and CDR2 is YNNKEL in the germline V gene (reference sequence). The CDR3, as DNA: TGTGCCAGCAGCCACAGCCACGAGCAGTACTTC. It specifies CASSHSHEQYF.

This clonotype has a count of ten or more. The V call is TRBV12-3 or TRBV12-4, the J call TRBJ1-5; D might be TRBD1 (5 bases). The V gene lost 5 bases and the J gene lost 0 bases, with 14 bases spanning the gap. The CDR3 totals 16 residues. The CDR3 spells CASSEGYGYSNQPQHF. CDR3 DNA: TGTGCCAGCAGTGAGGGGTACGGCTATAGCAATCAGCCCCAGCATTTT.